This T cell receptor beta chain appears in the sequencing data of a study of regulatory T cells in long-lasting Graves disease (dated by TCRdb to about 2021). A note on the overall study: Patients with newly diagnosed Graves' disease had been on antithyroid drugs for under 3 months. A total of some 35 samples underwent TCR sequencing: 13 from persistent and around 20 from newly diagnosed Graves' disease patients. Peripheral blood TCR sequencing and RNA sequencing compared persistent Graves' disease patients with newly diagnosed Graves' disease patients. The study was registered as a clinical trial and conducted in China.

Interpreted using the paper, the time point label stands for: newly diagnosed GD, antithyroid drugs for less than 3 months. For both TCR sequencing and RNA sequencing, RNA was extracted from PBMCs using TRIzol. Graves' disease was diagnosed according to American Thyroid Association guidelines. Patients for the study were recruited at an endocrinology department in Xi'an, China. Each patient gave 8.5 to 9.5 milliliters of peripheral blood, collected in an EDTA anticoagulant tube. Ficoll Paque Plus density gradient separation was used to isolate PBMCs, and no further T cell sorting was performed. RNA quality was checked with an Agilent 2100 Bioanalyzer and agarose gel, and concentration with a NanoDrop 2000. To prepare the library, multiplex PCR was applied. Sequencing was performed on an Illumina HiSeq 4000. CDR3 regions were amplified by Arm-PCR with iRepertoire HTBI primers to construct TCR beta libraries. Before sequencing, the PCR products underwent gel purification. On the study's bioinformatics: Across samples, 62 TRBV and 13 to 15 TRBJ segments were identified and used for gene usage analysis of CDR3 amino acid clonotypes. COPE and FqMerger were used to merge the filtered high-quality paired reads into contigs. Contigs were aligned with BLAST to IMGT TRBV, TRBD and TRBJ reference genes, and CDR3 was defined per IMGT. Clonotypes above 0.1% frequency were classified as highly expanded clones. Shannon entropy was used to measure repertoire diversity, and the Gini coefficient was used to measure V-J evenness. Public clonotypes were defined as clonotypes shared by more than one individual. The public reads were quality trimmed at Q25 with fastp and then assembled into clones with MiXCR by TCRdb, keeping productive beta chains. Rows are combined by CDR3 protein, so each entry shows the most common genes and DNA. These V and J calls are TCRdb output, not the study's own analysis. The sample data list hundreds of thousands of distinct CDR3 sequences, and around 17% of these were observed just once. About 20% of the sample is in the top ten clones.

Overall study outcomes, separate from this receptor: Compared with newly diagnosed patients, patients with persistent Graves' disease had lower TCR Shannon entropy and fewer highly expanded clones, which suggests clonal expansion. Preferential use of TRBV28, TRBJ1-2 and TRBJ2-5 was observed in persistent disease, whereas TRBV20-1 and TRBJ2-1 were favored in newly diagnosed disease. A larger number of public clonotypes was shared among persistent patients (fewer than 3,000) than among newly diagnosed patients (approximately 1,000). Because the primary lesion, thyroid tissue, could not be accessed, the study looked at peripheral blood alone. As a limitation, the authors acknowledged that the small sample size may reduce accuracy. Only the TCR beta chain was sequenced and analyzed.

CDR1 SGHAT and CDR2 FQNNGV were looked up in the germline V gene. From the cysteine through the phenylalanine, the CDR3 covers 16 amino acids. Of the read, only the CDR3 DNA is kept; its 48 bases are in frame from base 1. From V the trimming removes 5 bases and from J it removes 2 bases, while the gene matches leave 12 bases of the junction unaccounted for. This clonotype has a count of ten or more. Which antigen it targets is not known. No much larger clone is present one base from it, and per-base qualities are unavailable. These data were also filed under a second study, of T cells in Graves' hyperthyroidism and ophthalmopathy. As the second study states: A patient counted as having stable Graves' hyperthyroidism if no progression to ophthalmopathy occurred over 18 months of follow-up. Hyperthyroidism patients were aged 18 to 65 years and newly diagnosed, with disease duration of less than 2 months. Any patient with an uncontrolled infection, another autoimmune disease, pregnancy or lactation was excluded. Diagnoses were established on the basis of clinical symptoms, serum thyroxine and TRAb, thyroid ultrasound, and orbital computed tomography. The TCR CDR3 was subjected to a first round of RT-PCR using the HTBI primer set and the Qiagen OneStep RT-PCR kit. Most expanded thyroid clonotypes (frequency above 0.001) were also detected in blood, a finding suggesting that blood repertoires may reflect thyroid immune responses. A 13 V-J signature model separated ophthalmopathy from stable hyperthyroidism, with just over 85% sensitivity and 81.08% specificity in cross-validation and 80%/75% in testing. During validation, the model predicted progression to ophthalmopathy a median of about 5.9 months ahead of onset, with around 71% sensitivity and 72.22% specificity. TCR V-J signatures able to tell the groups apart were searched for in a discovery cohort of about a hundred patients, of whom fewer than 45 had Graves' ophthalmopathy and under 65 had stable Graves' hyperthyroidism. Whether ophthalmopathy could be predicted prospectively was tested in an independent validation cohort made up of about 20 hyperthyroidism patients plus 17 patients who later progressed to ophthalmopathy. The roughly 90 discovery patients were divided at random into training and test sets in a 7:3 ratio. Thyroid tissue and blood T-cell repertoires from six Graves' hyperthyroidism patients were also compared in the study. Following sampling, methimazole starting at 30 mg daily was given to hyperthyroidism patients, and high-dose intravenous methylprednisolone was given to ophthalmopathy patients. A second multiplex PCR round built the libraries, followed by size selection and purification. The libraries were sequenced on an Illumina HiSeq2000 using paired-end 100 bp reads. SOAPnuke was used to process the raw data, throwing out any read that contained adapters or uncalled bases, had a mean Phred below 15, or lacked an exact constant-primer or identifier match. COPE v1.2.5 was used to merge high-quality paired reads, and clonotypes were defined as unique nucleotide sequences. MiTCR v1.1 was used to align the clonotypes against IMGT TRBV, TRBD and TRBJ reference segments. The analysis was restricted to V-J combinations with a frequency above 0.0001, which together covered over 99% of the repertoires. The TCS score was defined as F50 (clonal expansion) divided by E x V (chaos), with BLOSUM62-based TCRdist calculated between CDR3 peptides within each V-J. Welch's t-statistics and random forest reduced 450 to 600 V-J features to 10 to 15, which were used in a naive Bayes classifier (R e1071). Sample size was not statistically predetermined, and blinding of investigators to group allocation was not performed. The paper reports TCR Vbeta CDR3 sequencing of approximately 140 peripheral blood samples: under 45 ophthalmopathy, under 80 hyperthyroidism and around 17 progressor patients.

The sample in question was peripheral blood mononuclear cells (PBMCs), obtained at new diagnosis, from a patient treated with antithyroid drugs. The TCR was taken from a woman between 25 and 40 years old with Graves disease. Donor details come from another sample of the same person, matched by shared clones. The chain couples TRBV11-2 to TRBJ2-7; 7 bases in between match TRBD1. The sequenced DNA: TGTGCCAGCAGCAAATACAACAGGGGACGGACCTACGAGCAGTACTTC. This translates into CASSKYNRGRTYEQYF.